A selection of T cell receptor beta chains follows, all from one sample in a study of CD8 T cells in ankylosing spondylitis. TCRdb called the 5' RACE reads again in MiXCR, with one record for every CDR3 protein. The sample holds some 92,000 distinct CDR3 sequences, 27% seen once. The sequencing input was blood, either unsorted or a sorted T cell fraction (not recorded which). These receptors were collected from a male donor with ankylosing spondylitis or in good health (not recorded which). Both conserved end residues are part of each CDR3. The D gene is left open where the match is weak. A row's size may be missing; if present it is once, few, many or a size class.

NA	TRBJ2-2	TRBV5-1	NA	CASRGGAANTGELFF	TGCGCCAGCAGAGGTGGGGCTGCGAACACCGGGGAGCTGTTTTTT
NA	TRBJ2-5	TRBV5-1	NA	CASSLSGPGFQETQYF	TGCGCCAGCAGCTTGAGCGGACCTGGCTTCCAAGAGACCCAGTACTTC
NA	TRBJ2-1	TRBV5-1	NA	CASSFPAGALRSSYNEQFF	TGCGCCAGCAGCTTCCCGGCGGGGGCGCTCCGAAGCTCCTACAATGAGCAGTTCTTC
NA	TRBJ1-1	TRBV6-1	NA	CATDSARGNTEAFF	TGTGCCACCGACAGTGCGAGGGGCAACACTGAAGCTTTCTTT
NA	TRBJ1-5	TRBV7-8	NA	CASSFETWGQPQHF	TGTGCCAGCAGCTTTGAGACTTGGGGTCAGCCCCAGCATTTT
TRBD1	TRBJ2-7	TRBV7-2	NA	CATGQGGPYEQYF	TGTGCCACCGGACAGGGAGGCCCCTACGAGCAGTACTTC
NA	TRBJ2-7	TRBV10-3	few	CAIRLGYEQYF	TGTGCCATCAGACTTGGCTACGAGCAGTACTTC
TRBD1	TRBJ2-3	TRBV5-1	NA	CASSLQVSGTAHGPDTQYF	TGCGCCAGCAGCTTGCAAGTCAGTGGGACAGCACATGGTCCAGATACGCAGTATTTT
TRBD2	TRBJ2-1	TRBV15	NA	CATSRDQREYNEQFF	TGTGCCACCAGCAGAGATCAGCGGGAGTACAATGAGCAGTTCTTC
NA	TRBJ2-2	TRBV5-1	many	CASSSLNTGELFF	TGCGCCAGCAGCTCACTGAACACCGGGGAGCTGTTTTTT
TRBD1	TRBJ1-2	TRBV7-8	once	CASSTRQGHGYTF	TGTGCCAGCAGCACTCGACAGGGCCATGGCTACACCTTC
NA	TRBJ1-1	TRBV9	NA	CASSSLGGSNIGANTEAFF	TGTGCCAGCAGCTCCCTAGGGGGGTCAAATATCGGGGCCAACACTGAAGCTTTCTTT
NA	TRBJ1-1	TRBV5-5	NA	CASSLYLGSAEAFF	TGTGCCAGCAGCTTGTATCTGGGATCAGCTGAAGCTTTCTTT
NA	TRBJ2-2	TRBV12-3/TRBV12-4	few	CASSLTETNTGELFF	TGTGCCAGCAGTTTAACAGAAACGAACACCGGGGAGCTGTTTTTT
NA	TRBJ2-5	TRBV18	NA	CASSPKPTQETQYF	TGTGCCAGCTCTCCAAAGCCGACCCAAGAGACCCAGTACTTC